The T cell receptor (beta chain) described here comes from a study of OX40 agonist ivuxolimab in advanced cancers. Study-wide context: Ivuxolimab was an agonistic, fully human IgG2 monoclonal antibody directed against OX40 (CD134), a costimulatory receptor. Intravenous ivuxolimab was administered to patients every 2 weeks at six dose levels: 0.01, 0.1, 0.3, 1.5, 3 and 10 mg/kg. Among the roughly 52 dose-escalation patients, some 20 had hepatocellular carcinoma, approximately 15 melanoma, 9 renal cell carcinoma and 9 head and neck cancer. A male proportion of around 83% and a mean age of approximately 55 years, ranging from about 20 to 79, were recorded for the dose-escalation cohort. Prior anti-PD-1, anti-PD-L1 or anti-CTLA-4 therapy was permitted, and checkpoint inhibitors had been received by about two fifths of dose-escalation patients. Partial responses occurred in three dose-escalation patients, of whom one had hepatocellular carcinoma and two had cutaneous melanoma. The point of sequencing TCRbeta in the periphery was to test whether ivuxolimab changed TCR sequence diversity and drove clonal T-cell expansion. The paper covers the monotherapy dose-escalation part of the phase I ivuxolimab trial, which included N ≈ 50 patients. Overall results and qualifications from the work: Antigen specificity was not determined for the clonally expanded peripheral T cells. At doses of 0.1 to 3.0 mg/kg, clonal expansion of both CD4+ and CD8+ blood T cells was observed from baseline to week 6. Low levels of normalized T-cell clonal expansion were also seen in some patients who did not respond. In the 0.1-3.0 mg/kg groups, partial responders had among the lowest normalized peripheral clonal expansion, particularly in CD8+ T cells. On average, CD8+ T cells showed more expanded clones than CD4+ T cells after ivuxolimab.

To sequence the TCRbeta CDR3 region, genomic DNA was isolated from the sorted cells. The immunoSEQ Assay was used for sequencing of TCRbeta CDR3 regions. This is the immuneACCESS table as TCRdb keeps it, with only in-frame sequences that have V and J called. A part of the clones is gone; compared with another copy, unresolved V genes explain less than half, and the rest is unexplained. The sample data list 60,000 to 70,000 clones, and roughly 87% of these were observed just once. Jointly, the top ten make up approximately 2.6% of the sample. The trial excluded patients who had a history of autoimmune disease or who were on systemic immunosuppression. Peripheral blood for TCR sequencing was drawn from every dose cohort at baseline, at cycle 4 day 1 and at cycle 7 day 1. The samples were drawn from a first-in-human, open-label, multicenter phase I dose-escalation trial of ivuxolimab. The trial enrolled adults with locally advanced or metastatic head and neck squamous cell, hepatocellular, melanoma or renal cell carcinoma. Before TCR sequencing, CD4+ T cells and CD8+ T cells were sorted from peripheral blood as separate populations.

Compared with germline, V lacks 5 bases and J lacks 3 bases; bases without a gene match: 4. CDR1 and CDR2 are drawn from the germline V gene: SGHRS, YFSETQ. The CDR3 contains 14 residues, cysteine and phenylalanine counted. Just the 42-base CDR3 DNA is kept, in frame starting at base 1. A word on this clone: There is no known antigen for this receptor. No qualities accompany the bases; no much larger clone lies one base away.

The source is an adult with an advanced solid tumor such as melanoma, head and neck, liver or kidney cancer. Recombination linked TRBV5-1 to TRBJ1-4; 7 bases in the middle match TRBD1. The starting material was CD4+ or CD8+ T cells sorted from blood, obtained in a trial of the OX40 agonist ivuxolimab. Read as DNA, the sequence is TGCGCCAGCAGACAACAGGGGTCTAATGAAAAACTGTTTTTT. It is translated as CASRQQGSNEKLFF.